The 11 T cell receptor beta chains below come from one sample, sequenced in a study of cytomegalovirus exposure and HLA in healthy donors. Researchers ran the PCR with 60 Vbeta and 13 Jbeta primers. The table came from immunoSEQ multiplex PCR; TCRdb's copy has only in-frame clones and leaves some out. The clone table shows approximately 72,000 clones, with the ten largest holding 2.5% to 3%. Sequencing was carried out using PBMCs. The receptors originated from a man aged 35-49 years in good health and CMV-seronegative.

The chain employs TRBV1 and TRBJ2-4; no check of the table's D call, TRBD2, against the DNA was made. TRBV1 is a known pseudogene. CDR3 length: 20 residues. The CDR3 bases are TGCACCAGCAGCCAAGATACCGGCCGAAGCGGGGGGTCGGCCAAAAACATTCAGTACTTC. Its protein product is CTSSQDTGRSGGSAKNIQYF.

The J gene is TRBJ2-6, the V gene TRBV28; D is possibly TRBD1 (5 bases). V lost 6 bases and J lost 0, with 9 bases in between. The CDR3 is made up of 15 amino acids. The germline CDR1 and CDR2 sequences are MDHEN and SYDVKM. CDR3 in DNA: TGTGCCAGCAGCTTAGACAGCTCTGGGGCCAACGTCCTGACTTTC. This encodes CASSLDSSGANVLTF.

The J gene is TRBJ2-2, the V gene TRBV6-5; TRBD2 agrees at 7 bases. From germline, CDR1 is MNHEY and CDR2 SVGAGI. V shed 7 bases, J shed 3 bases, and the junction held 5 bases outside the gene matches. This CDR3 region has 14 residues. The CDR3 DNA reads TGTGCCAGCAACTCGCGGGGGTACACCGGGGAGCTGTTTTTT. Amino acid sequence: CASNSRGYTGELFF.

V gene TRBV13 combines with J gene TRBJ1-6; D is perhaps TRBD1 (6 bases). V lost 5 bases to trimming and J lost 0 bases, with 11 bases between them. From germline, CDR1 is PRHDT and CDR2 FYEKMQ (reference sequence). There are 16 residues in the CDR3. The CDR3 DNA reads TGTGCCAGCAGCGGACAGATGGGCTCCTATAATTCACCCCTCCACTTT. Its translation is CASSGQMGSYNSPLHF.

This chain uses TRBV30 with TRBJ2-7; D possibly corresponds to TRBD1 (6 bases). CDR3 size: 14 residues. Germline V gene data show CDR1 as GTSNPN and CDR2 as SVGIG (reference sequence). Trimming cost V 0 bases and J 8 bases, with 17 bases left between them. Here the CDR3 reads CAWSVAGVRGQQYF. For the CDR3, the DNA is TGTGCCTGGAGTGTTGCAGGGGTAAGAGGACAGCAGTACTTC.

J is TRBJ1-2 and V is TRBV30; D is ambiguous. The CDR3 runs to 14 residues. Deletions cut 3 bases from V and 2 bases from J, with 13 bases between. Germline loops: CDR1 GTSNPN, CDR2 SVGIG (reference sequence). This CDR3 reads CAWSAMTVNYGYTF. The CDR3 DNA follows: TGTGCCTGGAGCGCGATGACTGTAAACTATGGCTACACCTTC. Using reference TRBV30 and TRBJ1-2 for the parts outside the CDR3, the full variable domain is SQTIHQWPATLVQPVGSPLSLECTVEGTSNPNLYWYRQAAGRGLQLLFYSVGIGQISSEVPQNLSASRPQDRQFILSSKKLLLSDSGFYLCAWSAMTVNYGYTFGSGTRLTVV.

The chain employs TRBV5-1 and TRBJ2-7; TRBD1 might be the D (5 bases). The germline CDR1 and CDR2 sequences are SGHRS and YFSETQ. The V and J ends lost 0 bases and 6 bases respectively, with 16 bases between them. The CDR3 is 15 residues long. This chain's CDR3 is CASSLDTGRDSEQYF. CDR3 nucleotides: TGCGCCAGCAGCTTGGACACTGGGCGAGACAGCGAGCAGTACTTC.

The chain carries TRBV7-9 and TRBJ2-7; D is perhaps TRBD2 (6 bases). V dropped 0 bases and J dropped 0 bases, with 15 bases sitting between them. Germline CDR1 SEHNR, CDR2 FQNEAQ (reference sequence). This CDR3 contains 17 residues. The CDR3 nucleotides read TGTGCCAGCAGCTTAGCCACTACCGGGGGAAGCTCCTACGAGCAGTACTTC. This encodes CASSLATTGGSSYEQYF.

V is TRBV23-1 and J is TRBJ2-3; TRBD1 aligns across 7 bases. TRBV23-1 is marked as an open reading frame, function uncertain. This CDR3 has 18 residues. The junction had 13 bases not matched to a gene; V was cut back by 2 bases and J by 2 bases. The CDR3 protein is CASSQPLSTGPLTDTQYF. The CDR3, as DNA: TGCGCCAGCAGTCAACCTCTTTCGACAGGGCCCCTCACAGATACGCAGTATTTT.

The chain joins TRBV9 to TRBJ2-1; 8 bases are a match to TRBD1. This CDR3 has 15 residues. Per the germline V gene, CDR1 is SGDLS and CDR2 is YYNGEE. V dropped 0 bases and J dropped 5; count of bases not matched to a gene: 4. The CDR3 DNA follows: TGTGCCAGCAGCGTAGTAGGGGACAGGAACAATGAGCAGTTCTTC. Translating gives CASSVVGDRNNEQFF.

CDR3 nucleotides: TGTGCCAGCTCACCCCCGGGGACATTGTTGAACACTGAAGCTTTCTTT. It encodes CASSPPGTLLNTEAFF. The J gene is TRBJ1-1, the V gene TRBV18; D is possibly TRBD1 (6 bases). CDR1 and CDR2 (germline): KGHSH, LQKENI. V was pared by 3 bases and J by 0 bases, with 14 bases between. The CDR3 is 16 residues long.